Sequencing of this TCR beta chain was carried out in a study of T cell responses to AZD1222 COVID-19 vaccine. General study points: Nearly half of spike-specific TCRs reportedly go after variant regions that carry no mutations.

Repertoires were generated with immunoSEQ multiplex PCR, while TCRdb's copy carries only in-frame clones and drops some. The table has about 60,000 clones, over 65% seen once. A word on this clone: Its antigen is undetermined.

V was pared by 0 bases and J by 2 bases, with 11 bases of the junction left unmatched. Germline V gene lookup returns CDR1 KGHSH and CDR2 LQKENI. CDR3 size: 18 residues. This sample comprised peripheral blood, obtained 28 days after the second AZD1222 dose. The gene calls are TRBV18 and TRBJ2-3, with 7 bases lining up with TRBD1. This TCR was sampled from an adult who received the AZD1222 COVID-19 vaccine. The CDR3 region has the DNA TGTGCCAGCTCACCACCTGTTACCACAGGGGAGCACACAGATACGCAGTATTTT. As protein: CASSPPVTTGEHTDTQYF.